The TCR beta chain described here comes from a study of T cells in Graves' hyperthyroidism and ophthalmopathy. Germline CDR1 and CDR2: MNHEY and SVGEGT. This CDR3 spans 14 amino acids. V lost 8 bases, J lost 2 bases, and 5 bases stayed unmatched. Study-level results: Model output signaled ophthalmopathy a median around 6.9 months ahead of onset. Blood also held most thyroid clonotypes expanded beyond 0.001.

The source material, RNA transcripts, was used to amplify TCR beta CDR3 regions. First-round RT-PCR with HTBI primers amplified the TCR CDR3 region. TCRdb passed the multiplex PCR reads through MiXCR, listing each CDR3 protein once. The data show 300,000 to 450,000 distinct CDR3 sequences, with 13% to 15% seen just once and about 20% held by the top ten. Fresh 10 ml peripheral blood yielded PBMCs. This clonotype came up many times. Its antigen is undetermined. The sequence came from a woman younger than 45 with Graves' ophthalmopathy. Sample: blood. The V and J genes are TRBV6-2 or TRBV6-3 and TRBJ2-1; 8 positions match TRBD1. CDR3 amino acids: CASQDRVTYNEQFF. CDR3 nucleotide sequence: TGTGCCAGCCAGGACAGGGTCACCTACAATGAGCAGTTCTTC.